The clone carrying this TCR beta chain came up a few times. The data derive from a study of blood T cell repertoires in COVID-19. The V gene end was trimmed by 7 bases and the J gene end by 9 bases; junction bases not matched to a gene: 15. The CDR3 length is 15 residues. CDR1 MNHNY and CDR2 SVGAGI come from the germline V gene (reference sequence). Method: immunoSEQ multiplex PCR; TCRdb's copy keeps in-frame clones and lacks some. The top ten clones hold roughly 11% of a sample with around 280,000 clones, around nine tenths of them seen once. This chain links TRBV6-6 with TRBJ2-1, with 7 nucleotides matching TRBD1. The TCR comes from a young woman with COVID-19, enrolled during active disease. The sequenced sample consisted of peripheral blood. In DNA, the CDR3 is TGTGCCAGCACCGCGCGAGGACAGGTTCAAGGTGAGCAGTTCTTC. It is translated as CASTARGQVQGEQFF.